Following are 26 T cell receptor beta chains from one sample sequenced in a study of cytomegalovirus exposure and HLA in healthy donors. This PCR relied on a set of 60 Vbeta primers and 13 Jbeta primers. Here immunoSEQ multiplex PCR was the method, and the copy in TCRdb shows in-frame clones only, minus some. The sample contains 150,000 to 200,000 clones, roughly 77% of which appear only once. The sample was PBMCs. The receptors shown here come from a man aged 50 to 60 in good health and CMV-seropositive.

This chain links TRBV7-7 with TRBJ2-1; no clear D. CDR1 and CDR2 from the germline V gene are SSHAT and FNYEAQ (reference sequence). V lost 1 base and J 4 bases, leaving 5 bases between the germline ends. CDR3 size: 13 residues. Written as DNA, the CDR3 is TGTGCCAGCAGCTTAGGAACTTACAATGAGCAGTTCTTC. Translating gives CASSLGTYNEQFF.

The genes are TRBV5-5 and TRBJ2-6; D not resolved. The CDR3 contains 16 residues. Trimming left V 0 bases short and J 0 bases short, with 7 bases between. Germline lookup yields CDR1 SGHKS and CDR2 YYEKEE (reference sequence). This CDR3 is CASSLAPSSGANVLTF. The CDR3 DNA reads TGTGCCAGCAGCTTGGCCCCCAGCTCTGGGGCCAACGTCCTGACTTTC.

This chain joins TRBV5-1 and TRBJ1-4; TRBD1 might be the D (5 bases). Germline loops: CDR1 SGHRS, CDR2 YFSETQ. V lost 4 bases and J 5 bases, leaving 21 bases between the germline ends. The CDR3 consists of 17 residues. The CDR3 DNA sequence: TGCGCCAGCAGCGGTGGACGGGGGAGGTATGTCAATGAAAAACTGTTTTTT. The encoded protein is CASSGGRGRYVNEKLFF.

The count of this clone is one. The J gene is TRBJ2-1, the V gene TRBV7-2; 9 bases fit TRBD2. Germline V gene data show CDR1 as SGHTA and CDR2 as FQGNSA. Unmatched junction bases numbered 5, after V lost 6 bases and J lost 2 bases. The CDR3 is 15 residues long. This CDR3 reads CASSGGGAAYNEQFF. The CDR3 DNA is TGTGCCAGCAGTGGCGGGGGGGCCGCCTACAATGAGCAGTTCTTC.

The chain recombines TRBV27 with TRBJ1-5, with D maybe TRBD1 (6 bases). V lost 8 bases and J 0 bases, leaving 14 bases between the germline ends. CDR1 is MNHEY, CDR2 SMNVEV, per germline (reference sequence). This CDR3 has 15 amino acids. CDR3 region: CASADSFYSNQPQHF. The CDR3 DNA sequence: TGTGCCAGCGCGGACAGTTTCTATAGCAATCAGCCCCAGCATTTT.

The CDR3 region has the DNA TGTGCCAGCAGCCAAGATTTGGCAGGGGGACTCGGAAACACCATATATTTT. It yields the protein CASSQDLAGGLGNTIYF. The chain combines TRBV4-2 with TRBJ1-3; 7 bases are shared with TRBD1. J gave up 4 bases and V 0 bases, and 9 bases lay outside the gene matches. Germline V gene data show CDR1 as LGHNA and CDR2 as YNFKEQ. CDR3 length: 17 amino acids.

The chain recombines TRBV28 with TRBJ2-7; 10 bases line up with TRBD1. With V trimmed by 7 bases and J by 4 bases, 13 bases remained unmatched. This CDR3 contains 16 residues. Germline V gives CDR1 MDHEN, CDR2 SYDVKM. The DNA of the CDR3 is TGTGCCAGCACCTCATCAGGGGGACAGGGGCTGTACGAGCAGTACTTC. It specifies CASTSSGGQGLYEQYF.

V and J are TRBV6-5 and TRBJ2-7; D is perhaps TRBD2 (5 bases). The V gene's germline CDR1 is MNHEY and CDR2 SVGAGI. The CDR3 runs 14 residues. Trimming left V 4 bases short and J 2 bases short, with 12 bases between. CDR3 protein: CASSSVSATYEQYF. For the CDR3, the DNA is TGTGCCAGCAGTTCAGTTAGCGCGACCTACGAGCAGTACTTC.

A few counts support this clone. The CDR3 region has the DNA TGTGCCAGCAGGGGTCGGAGCTACGAGCAGTACTTC. It specifies CASRGRSYEQYF. This rearrangement joins TRBV6-5 to TRBJ2-5; D remains ambiguous. The end of the DNA fits TRBJ2-7 better, so the J call may be wrong. Per the germline V gene, CDR1 is MNHEY and CDR2 is SVGAGI. This CDR3 is built from 12 residues.

This sequence joins TRBV11-3 and TRBJ2-1; D not resolved. The germline V and J ends were trimmed by 5 bases and 5 bases, with 10 bases remaining between them. The CDR3 totals 13 residues. Germline V gene data show CDR1 as SGHNT and CDR2 as YENEEA. In DNA form, the CDR3 reads TGTGCCAGCAGCCCATACCGGGACAATGAGCAGTTCTTC. This translates into CASSPYRDNEQFF.

This sequence joins TRBV28 and TRBJ2-7; D is uncertain. The ends were cut back, 6 bases at V and 0 bases at J, with 15 bases in the middle. Germline-derived CDR1 and CDR2 are MDHEN and SYDVKM. This CDR3 is 15 amino acids long. The CDR3 sequence is CASSEYQDNSYEQYF. The CDR3 DNA is TGTGCCAGCAGCGAATATCAGGATAACTCCTACGAGCAGTACTTC.

The chain carries TRBV15 and TRBJ2-3, with D possibly TRBD1 on 5 matching bases. In germline, CDR1 is LNHNV, CDR2 YYDKDF (reference sequence). The CDR3 covers 16 residues. Trimming left V 1 base short and J 5 bases short, with 16 bases between. The CDR3 DNA reads as TGTGCCACCAGCAGAGCCCAGGGTGGGTATGGAGATACGCAGTATTTT. The encoded protein is CATSRAQGGYGDTQYF.

The CDR3 bases are TGTGCCAGCAGCCGATACAGGTTTTTGAATTCACCCCTCCACTTT. Its protein product is CASSRYRFLNSPLHF. The rearrangement uses TRBV7-8 and TRBJ1-6; D perhaps matches TRBD1 (5 bases). The germline V and J ends were trimmed by 5 bases and 7 bases, with 15 bases remaining between them. Germline CDR1 is SGHVS and CDR2 is FQNEAQ. The CDR3 is made up of 15 amino acids.

In its sample, this clone was seen a few times. V is TRBV5-4 and J is TRBJ2-3, with a weak D call TRBD1 (6 bases). Germline CDR1 SGHNT, CDR2 YYREEE (reference sequence). CDR3 length equals 14 residues. V was trimmed by 4 bases and J by 5 bases, leaving 14 bases between them. The chain's CDR3 is CASSTGTIQDTQYF. In DNA form, the CDR3 reads TGTGCCAGCAGCACCGGGACAATTCAAGATACGCAGTATTTT. Full variable domain (rest looked up from reference TRBV5-4 and TRBJ2-3): ETGVTQSPTHLIKTRGQQVTLRCSSQSGHNTVSWYQQALGQGPQFIFQYYREEENGRGNFPPRFSGLQFPNYSSELNVNALELDDSALYLCASSTGTIQDTQYFGPGTRLTVL.

The table lists this clone with a few counts. Other DNA sequences from this sample encode an identical CDR3 as well. The chain employs TRBV28 and TRBJ1-6; D is perhaps TRBD1 (6 bases). V was cut by 6 bases and J by 6 bases, with 9 bases left in between. The CDR3 is made up of 13 amino acids. Germline V CDR1 and CDR2: MDHEN, SYDVKM. The CDR3 reads CASRQGRNSPLHF. CDR3 nucleotides: TGTGCCAGCAGACAGGGTCGTAATTCACCCCTCCACTTT.

The V gene is TRBV5-1, the J gene TRBJ2-2; D possibly corresponds to TRBD1 (6 bases). CDR1 and CDR2 (germline): SGHRS, YFSETQ. The CDR3 runs 14 residues. V lost 4 bases and J lost 4, with 11 bases in between. The CDR3 protein is CASSPTGATGELFF. In nucleotides, the CDR3 is TGCGCCAGCAGCCCGACAGGAGCCACCGGGGAGCTGTTTTTT.

J is TRBJ1-2 and V is TRBV7-2; tentatively, D is TRBD1 (5 bases). The V end lost 8 bases, the J end lost 6 bases, and 19 bases lay between the germline ends. Germline V gene data show CDR1 as SGHTA and CDR2 as FQGNSA. There are 14 residues in the CDR3. In nucleotides, the CDR3 is TGTGCCAGCCGCTCGCTGGGGGGTGATCATGGCTACACCTTC. It translates to CASRSLGGDHGYTF.

This chain links TRBV7-9 with TRBJ2-1; 7 nucleotides line up with TRBD1. CDR3 length: 19 amino acids. Germline CDR1 and CDR2: SEHNR and FQNEAQ (reference sequence). Germline trimming cut 5 bases from V and 0 bases from J; bases unmatched to any gene: 16. CDR3 amino acids: CASSKGGTDYRSSYNEQFF. The CDR3 DNA follows: TGTGCCAGCAGCAAAGGTGGGACAGATTATCGAAGCTCCTACAATGAGCAGTTCTTC.

CDR3 coding DNA: TGTGCCAGCAGCTTGGTACAGGGAGATTCACCCCTCCACTTT. Its translation is CASSLVQGDSPLHF. J is TRBJ1-6 and V is TRBV5-6; tentative D call: TRBD1 (6 bases). CDR3 length: 14 amino acids. V was shortened by 0 bases and J by 8 bases, with 9 bases between the two germline ends. Germline CDR1 and CDR2: SGHDT and YYEEEE.

This clone was seen only a few times. This chain connects TRBV29-1 to TRBJ2-7; 8 positions agree with TRBD1. Losses at the gene ends were 5 bases for V and 3 bases for J; bases not matched to a gene: 3. CDR1 and CDR2 (germline): SQVTM, ANQGSEA. This CDR3 is built from 12 residues. CDR3 loop: CSVYTGGYEQYF. In DNA form, the CDR3 reads TGCAGCGTTTACACAGGGGGCTACGAGCAGTACTTC.

The chain employs TRBV15 and TRBJ2-3; TRBD2 aligns across 7 bases. The CDR3 totals 15 residues. CDR1 is LNHNV and CDR2 is YYDKDF in the germline V gene (reference sequence). V gave up 5 bases and J gave up 9 bases; unmatched junction bases: 14. The CDR3 here is CATSGGTTEVGTQYF. The CDR3 nucleotides read TGTGCCACCAGCGGGGGGACTACCGAGGTAGGCACGCAGTATTTT.

The rearrangement links TRBV7-9 to TRBJ2-7; the D gene is possibly TRBD2 (5 bases). The V and J ends lost 3 bases and 4 bases respectively, with 19 bases between them. This CDR3 is built from 16 residues. CDR1 is SEHNR, CDR2 FQNEAQ, per germline (reference sequence). The CDR3 loop is CASSLGSSRVGYEQYF. In nucleotides, the CDR3 is TGTGCCAGCAGCTTGGGGAGCTCCCGGGTCGGGTACGAGCAGTACTTC.

The CDR3 DNA reads TGTGCCAGCAGTGAATTGGGGAGCTCCTATAATTCACCCCTCCACTTT. Protein product: CASSELGSSYNSPLHF. The J gene is TRBJ1-6, the V gene TRBV25-1; unclear D gene. The CDR3 length is 16 residues. V dropped 1 base and J dropped 0 bases, with 7 bases sitting between them. Germline V gene data show CDR1 as MGHDK and CDR2 as SYGVNS.

This chain joins TRBV19 and TRBJ1-2; possible D gene TRBD1, 5 bases. CDR1 and CDR2 from the germline V gene are LNHDA and SQIVND (reference sequence). Trimming removed 3 bases at V and 0 bases at J, with 17 bases between. This CDR3 region has 17 residues. This CDR3 reads CASSIGAGRKSNYGYTF. The DNA for the CDR3 is TGTGCCAGTAGTATTGGGGCCGGAAGGAAGTCTAACTATGGCTACACCTTC.

The rearrangement links TRBV7-9 to TRBJ1-1; D not resolved. The CDR3 runs 15 residues. Between the trimmed V and J ends, which lost 0 bases and 4 bases, there was a span of 12 bases. CDR1 SEHNR and CDR2 FQNEAQ come from the germline V gene (reference sequence). DNA of the CDR3: TGTGCCAGCAGCTTAGCCGGTCTCTCCTTCACTGAAGCTTTCTTT. Its protein product is CASSLAGLSFTEAFF.

The chain joins TRBV19 to TRBJ1-5, with D uncertain. The CDR3 has 14 residues. Trimming pared 0 bases from V and 4 bases from J, leaving 7 bases between. Per the germline V gene, CDR1 is LNHDA and CDR2 is SQIVND (reference sequence). This chain's CDR3 is CASSIESGNQPQHF. The DNA for the CDR3 is TGTGCCAGTAGTATAGAGTCGGGGAATCAGCCCCAGCATTTT.